What follows is one T cell receptor (beta chain) and its context. The method was immunoSEQ multiplex PCR; TCRdb's version includes in-frame clones alone and lacks a portion of them. The table records about 180,000 clones, around 90% of them present only once. The source of the sample is a study of T cell responses to AZD1222 COVID-19 vaccine. The junction had 9 bases not matched to a gene; V was cut back by 5 bases and J by 7 bases. The CDR3 consists of 15 residues. CDR1 and CDR2 (germline): SGHVS, FNYEAQ. Pooling of second doses given at about 4 or about 12 weeks was done. Sequences were derived from peripheral blood, sampled 28 days after the second AZD1222 dose. This sequence joins TRBV7-6 and TRBJ2-1; 9 positions agree with TRBD2. The receptor comes from an adult who received the AZD1222 COVID-19 vaccine. In nucleotides, the CDR3 is TGTGCCAGCAGCGAGGGCGGGGGGGCCTCGAATGAGCAGTTCTTC. Translating it yields CASSEGGGASNEQFF.